One and the same sample provided the 21 T cell receptor beta chains below, sequenced in a study of PD-1 blockade in mismatch repair-deficient tumors. The repertoire was sequenced with immunoSEQ multiplex PCR; TCRdb's copy has only in-frame clones and lacks some. Of about 51,000 clones in the sample, 81% are singletons; the top ten hold roughly 8.8%. This specimen consisted of peripheral blood, obtained about 20 weeks after starting pembrolizumab. The receptors were sampled from an adult with mismatch repair-deficient cancer.

V usage is TRBV7-8 and J usage is TRBJ2-7, with D hard to call. Trimming shortened V by 1 base and J by 1 base, and 17 bases separated the two germline ends. Germline V gives CDR1 SGHVS, CDR2 FQNEAQ. The CDR3 consists of 17 residues. In DNA form, the CDR3 reads TGTGCCAGCAGCTTAGTCGGGTCAGAAGTTAGATCCTACGAGCAGTACTTC. Translated, it gives CASSLVGSEVRSYEQYF.

J is TRBJ1-5 and V is TRBV19; unclear D gene. CDR1 is LNHDA, CDR2 SQIVND, per germline (reference sequence). Trimming pared 2 bases from V and 4 bases from J, leaving 9 bases between. This CDR3 spans 14 amino acids. In DNA form, the CDR3 reads TGTGCCAGTAGTATATTAGGACCTAATCAGCCCCAGCATTTT. Amino acid sequence: CASSILGPNQPQHF.

This clone was recorded a few times. V is TRBV9 and J is TRBJ1-1; D is unclear. The V and J ends lost 0 bases and 6 bases respectively, with 12 bases between them. CDR1 is SGDLS and CDR2 is YYNGEE in the germline V gene. This CDR3 region has 14 residues. For the CDR3, the DNA is TGTGCCAGCAGCGTAGTCTCTCAGGCACCTGAAGCTTTCTTT. It encodes CASSVVSQAPEAFF.

The J gene is TRBJ2-5, the V gene TRBV2, with D perhaps matching TRBD2 (6 bases). This CDR3 has 14 amino acids. V lost 4 bases to trimming and J lost 5 bases, with 14 bases between them. CDR1 and CDR2 from the germline V gene are SNHLY and FYNNEI. The CDR3 loop is CASSGPGVVETQYF. CDR3 in DNA: TGTGCCAGCAGTGGGCCGGGGGTAGTTGAGACCCAGTACTTC. Full variable domain (missing parts from reference TRBV2 and TRBJ2-5): EPEVTQTPSHQVTQMGQEVILRCVPISNHLYFYWYRQILGQKVEFLVSFYNNEISEKSEIFDDQFSVERPDGSNFTLKIRSTKLEDSAMYFCASSGPGVVETQYFGPGTRLLVL.

This sequence joins TRBV7-3 and TRBJ1-1; TRBD1 agrees at 9 bases. CDR1 is SGHTA and CDR2 is FQGTGA in the germline V gene. Trimming cost V 0 bases and J 2 bases; bases outside gene matches: 4. CDR3 length: 16 residues. The CDR3 region has the DNA TGTGCCAGCAGCTTAACCGGGACAGGGAAAAACACTGAAGCTTTCTTT. The encoded protein is CASSLTGTGKNTEAFF.

The chain links TRBV27 to TRBJ1-1, with D uncertain. The CDR3 covers 13 residues. The germline V gene has CDR1 MNHEY and CDR2 SMNVEV (reference sequence). The V end was cut by 3 bases, the J end by 0 bases, with 5 bases between. CDR3 DNA: TGTGCCAGCAGTTTTCGGATGAACACTGAAGCTTTCTTT. It encodes CASSFRMNTEAFF.

A single count supports this clone. The chain uses TRBV7-2 and TRBJ2-5; the D gene is possibly TRBD2 (7 bases). The V gene's germline CDR1 is SGHTA and CDR2 FQGNSA. The CDR3 consists of 14 residues. The V and J ends lost 3 bases and 5 bases respectively, with 13 bases between them. The CDR3 loop is CASSFGGGMETQYF. CDR3 nucleotide sequence: TGTGCCAGCAGCTTCGGCGGGGGCATGGAGACCCAGTACTTC. The whole variable domain, filled in from reference TRBV7-2 and TRBJ2-5, reads GAGVSQSPSNKVTEKGKDVELRCDPISGHTALYWYRQSLGQGLEFLIYFQGNSAPDKSGLPSDRFSAERTGGSVSTLTIQRTQQEDSAVYLCASSFGGGMETQYFGPGTRLLVL.

This clone has a handful of counts. The chain has TRBV9 and TRBJ2-1, with TRBD2 matching over 11 bases. V was pared by 6 bases and J by 4 bases, with 6 bases of the junction left unmatched. The CDR3 is 15 residues long. Germline CDR1 and CDR2: SGDLS and YYNGEE. The CDR3, as DNA: TGTGCCAGCACCACGGGACTAGCGGAGTACAATGAGCAGTTCTTC. Amino acids: CASTTGLAEYNEQFF.

The chain uses TRBV30 and TRBJ1-1, with D maybe TRBD1 (6 bases). The germline V and J ends were trimmed by 4 bases and 0 bases, with 9 bases remaining between them. The CDR3 has 13 amino acids. CDR1 and CDR2 from the germline V gene are GTSNPN and SVGIG (reference sequence). CDR3 DNA sequence: TGTGCCTGGAATCAGGGGATGAACACTGAAGCTTTCTTT. Protein sequence: CAWNQGMNTEAFF.

This clone has a single count. The chain employs TRBV6-5 and TRBJ2-7, with D unresolved. This CDR3 has 12 amino acids. Trimming removed 6 bases from V and 5 bases from J, with 11 bases in between. Germline CDR1 and CDR2: MNHEY and SVGAGI. The CDR3 DNA follows: TGTGCCAGCAGCCCACTAACCCACGAGCAGTACTTC. Its protein product is CASSPLTHEQYF.

This clone was counted between two and nine times. This chain links TRBV5-1 with TRBJ2-7, with unresolved D. The V gene's germline CDR1 is SGHRS and CDR2 YFSETQ. The CDR3 covers 14 residues. The V end was cut by 1 base, the J end by 4 bases, with 12 bases between. This chain's CDR3 is CASSLKVLEYEQYF. CDR3 in DNA: TGCGCCAGCAGCTTGAAAGTCCTGGAATACGAGCAGTACTTC.

V is TRBV6-1 and J is TRBJ1-2, with 7 bases identical to TRBD1. CDR3 length: 15 amino acids. Germline CDR1 reads MNHNS; CDR2 reads SASEGT. The junction had 10 bases not matched to a gene; V was cut back by 7 bases and J by 2 bases. CDR3 DNA sequence: TGTGCCAGCACCATATCCGGGACAGAAAACTATGGCTACACCTTC. It codes for CASTISGTENYGYTF.

V usage is TRBV7-2 and J usage is TRBJ2-7; perhaps TRBD1 as D (5 bases). Germline-derived CDR1 and CDR2 are SGHTA and FQGNSA. The CDR3 spans 15 residues. V lost 3 bases to trimming and J lost 2 bases, with 14 bases between them. CDR3 nucleotide sequence: TGTGCCAGCAGCTTGACTTGGCAGGGAACCTACGAGCAGTACTTC. It encodes CASSLTWQGTYEQYF.

V and J are TRBV7-9 and TRBJ2-5, with a weak D call TRBD2 (6 bases). V was pared by 4 bases and J by 5 bases, with 20 bases between. The CDR3 covers 16 residues. CDR1 and CDR2 (germline): SEHNR, FQNEAQ (reference sequence). CDR3 nucleotide sequence: TGTGCCAGCAGCTCAAACCGGGACTGGCTTCGGGAGACCCAGTACTTC. Its translation: CASSSNRDWLRETQYF.

This chain's CDR3 is CASSLTSGETDTQYF. CDR3 coding DNA: TGTGCCAGCAGCTTGACTAGCGGAGAGACAGATACGCAGTATTTT. The chain is built from TRBV7-3 and TRBJ2-3, with 9 bases matching TRBD2. Trimming at V came to 3 bases and at J to 3 bases, leaving 4 bases not matched to a gene. The CDR3 loop spans 15 amino acids. Germline loops: CDR1 SGHTA, CDR2 FQGTGA.

The count of this clone is one. This sequence joins TRBV5-1 and TRBJ2-7, with 10 bases aligning to TRBD1. Germline CDR1 SGHRS, CDR2 YFSETQ. V was pared by 5 bases and J by 5 bases, with 4 bases of the junction left unmatched. This CDR3 contains 13 residues. The CDR3 bases are TGCGCCAGCAGAGACAGGGGGCGCGACGAGCAGTACTTC. Residues: CASRDRGRDEQYF.

The V and J genes are TRBV27 and TRBJ1-5; the match to TRBD1 covers 8 bases. CDR1 MNHEY and CDR2 SMNVEV come from the germline V gene (reference sequence). Unmatched junction bases numbered 4, after V lost 6 bases and J lost 6 bases. The CDR3 is 13 residues long. This CDR3 reads CASRGQGGQPQHF. For the CDR3, the DNA is TGTGCCAGCAGAGGACAGGGCGGTCAGCCCCAGCATTTT.

The rearrangement links TRBV13 to TRBJ2-7; tentatively, D is TRBD2 (6 bases). The CDR3 is made up of 12 amino acids. With 9 bases removed from V and 2 bases from J, the gap between germline ends came to 11 bases. From germline, CDR1 is PRHDT and CDR2 FYEKMQ (reference sequence). In DNA form, the CDR3 reads TGTGCCAGGCGGGACTTACCCTACGAGCAGTACTTC. Its protein is CARRDLPYEQYF.

CDR3: CASSGGLPRRLGIQYF. The CDR3 DNA sequence: TGTGCCAGCTCCGGGGGGCTACCAAGGAGATTGGGCATTCAGTACTTC. The rearrangement joins TRBV11-3 to TRBJ2-4; D is perhaps TRBD2 (7 bases). CDR1 is SGHNT and CDR2 is YENEEA in the germline V gene. V gave up 8 bases and J gave up 9 bases, with 26 bases separating them. This CDR3 spans 16 amino acids.

In regard to this clone: At one end the junction does not follow the germline gene, possibly because of a read error. This chain uses TRBV7-7 with TRBJ2-3; D is perhaps TRBD2 (6 bases). This CDR3 spans 17 amino acids. CDR1 is SSHAT, CDR2 FNYEAQ, per germline (reference sequence). CDR3 region: CASSPGTYIDSTDTQYF. The CDR3 nucleotides read TGTGCTAGCAGCCCTGGGACTTATATTGATTCCACAGATACGCAGTATTTT.

The chain carries TRBV6-1 and TRBJ1-5, with D unclear. Trimming pared 2 bases from V and 1 base from J, leaving 6 bases between. Germline values: CDR1 MNHNS, CDR2 SASEGT. The CDR3 extends over 14 amino acids. CDR3 loop: CASSEFDSNQPQHF. The CDR3 nucleotides are TGTGCCAGCAGTGAATTCGACAGCAATCAGCCCCAGCATTTT.